The clone carrying this TCR beta chain has only a few counts. Its antigen remains unidentified. PCR used 60 Vbeta primers and 13 Jbeta primers. Only in-frame clones appear in the TCRdb table, and some are missing; sequencing was by immunoSEQ multiplex PCR. The data hold some 130,000 clones, with around 77% observed a single time. This entry belongs to a study of cytomegalovirus exposure and HLA in healthy donors. Germline V CDR1 and CDR2: MDHEN, SYDVKM. The CDR3 is 17 amino acids. Losses at the gene ends were 4 bases for V and 6 bases for J; bases not matched to a gene: 14. Study-level results: Later genetic work tied a missense DCLRE1C variant to beta-chain V and J trimming. According to the study, about 180 TCR beta chains were cytomegalovirus-associated. A previous analysis found most TCR beta V segments productive roughly 90% or roughly 30% of the time. In all likelihood, a cluster of highly shared sequence variants was a sequencing artifact.

V usage is TRBV28 and J usage is TRBJ1-5; the match to TRBD1 covers 8 bases. The TCR sequence derives from a male donor in good health and CMV-seropositive. The sequenced sample was PBMCs. CDR3 coding DNA: TGTGCCAGCAGTTCCTCCCTTGGACAGGGTTGGGCTCAGCCCCAGCATTTT. This codes for CASSSSLGQGWAQPQHF.